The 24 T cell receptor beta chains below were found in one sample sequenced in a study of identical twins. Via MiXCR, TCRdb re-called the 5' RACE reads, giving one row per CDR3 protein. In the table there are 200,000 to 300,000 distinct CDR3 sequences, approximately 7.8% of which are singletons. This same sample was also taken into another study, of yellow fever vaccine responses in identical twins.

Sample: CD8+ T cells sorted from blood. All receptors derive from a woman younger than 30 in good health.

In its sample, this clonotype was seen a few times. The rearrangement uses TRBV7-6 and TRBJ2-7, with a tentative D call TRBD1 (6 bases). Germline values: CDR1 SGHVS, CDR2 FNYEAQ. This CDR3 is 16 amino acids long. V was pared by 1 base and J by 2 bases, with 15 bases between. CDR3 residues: CASSLGQGIGAYEQYF. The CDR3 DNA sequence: TGTGCCAGCAGCTTAGGGCAGGGGATCGGCGCCTACGAGCAGTACTTC. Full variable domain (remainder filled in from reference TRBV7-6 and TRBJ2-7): GAGVSQSPRYKVTKRGQDVALRCDPISGHVSLYWYRQALGQGPEFLTYFNYEAQQDKSGLPNDRFSAERPEGSISTLTIQRTEQRDSAMYRCASSLGQGIGAYEQYFGPGTRLTVT.

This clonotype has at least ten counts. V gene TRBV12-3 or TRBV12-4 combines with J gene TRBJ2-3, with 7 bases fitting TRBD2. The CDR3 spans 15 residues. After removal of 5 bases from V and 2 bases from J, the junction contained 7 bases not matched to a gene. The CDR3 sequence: CASSRSGPTTDTQYF. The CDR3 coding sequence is TGTGCCAGCAGTCGTAGCGGGCCCACCACAGATACGCAGTATTTT.

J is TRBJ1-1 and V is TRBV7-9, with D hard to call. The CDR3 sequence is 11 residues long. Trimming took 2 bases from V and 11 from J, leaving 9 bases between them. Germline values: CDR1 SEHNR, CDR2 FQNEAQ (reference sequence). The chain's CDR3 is CASSLRDRAFF. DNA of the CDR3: TGTGCCAGCAGCTTAAGAGACCGGGCTTTCTTT.

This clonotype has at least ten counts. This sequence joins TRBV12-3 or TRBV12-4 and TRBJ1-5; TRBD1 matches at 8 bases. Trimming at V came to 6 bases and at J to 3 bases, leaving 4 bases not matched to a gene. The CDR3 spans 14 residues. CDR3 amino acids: CASSRDRYNQPQHF. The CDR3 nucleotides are TGTGCCAGCAGCCGGGACAGGTACAATCAGCCCCAGCATTTT.

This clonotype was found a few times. For the CDR3, the DNA is TGTGCCATCGGCAGACAGGGGGCAAACACTGAAGCTTTCTTT. Residues: CAIGRQGANTEAFF. The V and J genes are TRBV10-3 and TRBJ1-1; TRBD1 aligns across 10 bases. The CDR3 is made up of 14 amino acids. Germline V gives CDR1 ENHRY, CDR2 SYGVKD. J gave up 2 bases and V 8 bases, and 5 bases lay outside the gene matches.

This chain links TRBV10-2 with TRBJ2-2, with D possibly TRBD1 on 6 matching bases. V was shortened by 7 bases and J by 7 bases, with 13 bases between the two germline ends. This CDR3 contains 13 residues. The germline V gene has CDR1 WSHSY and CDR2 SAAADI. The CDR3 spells CASTTGLGGELFF. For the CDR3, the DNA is TGCGCCAGCACGACAGGCCTGGGCGGGGAGCTGTTTTTT.

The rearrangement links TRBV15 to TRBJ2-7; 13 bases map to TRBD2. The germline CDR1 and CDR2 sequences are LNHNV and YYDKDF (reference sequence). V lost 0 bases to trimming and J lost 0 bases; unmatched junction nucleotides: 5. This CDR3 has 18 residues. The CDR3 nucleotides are TGTGCCACCAGCAGAGATAGGGGGACTAGCGGGGTCTCCTACGAGCAGTACGTC. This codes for CATSRDRGTSGVSYEQYV.

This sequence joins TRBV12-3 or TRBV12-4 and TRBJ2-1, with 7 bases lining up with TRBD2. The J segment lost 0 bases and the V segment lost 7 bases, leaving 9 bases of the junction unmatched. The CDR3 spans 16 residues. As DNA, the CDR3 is TGTGCCAGCACCCCGGGTAGGACTAGCTCCTACAATGAGCAGTTCTTC. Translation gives CASTPGRTSSYNEQFF.

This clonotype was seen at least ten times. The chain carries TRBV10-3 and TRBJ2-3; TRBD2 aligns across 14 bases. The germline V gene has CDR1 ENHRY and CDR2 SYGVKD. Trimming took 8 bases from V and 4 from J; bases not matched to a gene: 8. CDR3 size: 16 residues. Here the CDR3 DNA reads TGTGCCATCGGACGGACTAGCGGGGGGCAGGCAGATACGCAGTATTTT. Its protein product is CAIGRTSGGQADTQYF.

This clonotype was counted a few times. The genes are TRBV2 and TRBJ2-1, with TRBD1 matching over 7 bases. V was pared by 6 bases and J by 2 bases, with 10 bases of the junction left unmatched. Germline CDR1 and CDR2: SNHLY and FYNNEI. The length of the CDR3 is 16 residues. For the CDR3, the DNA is TGTGCCAGCAGCGCCAGACAGGGAAGAGCCTACAATGAGCAGTTCTTC. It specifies CASSARQGRAYNEQFF.

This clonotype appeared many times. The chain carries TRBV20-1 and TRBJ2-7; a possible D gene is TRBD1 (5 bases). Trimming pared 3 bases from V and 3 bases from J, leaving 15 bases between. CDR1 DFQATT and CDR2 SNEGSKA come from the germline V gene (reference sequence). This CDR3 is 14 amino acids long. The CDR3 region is CSARGRGANYEQYF. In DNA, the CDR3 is TGCAGTGCTAGGGGGCGTGGGGCGAACTACGAGCAGTACTTC.

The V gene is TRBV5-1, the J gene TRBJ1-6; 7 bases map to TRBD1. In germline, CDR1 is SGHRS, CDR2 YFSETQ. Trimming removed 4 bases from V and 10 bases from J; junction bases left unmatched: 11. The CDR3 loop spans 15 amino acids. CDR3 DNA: TGCGCCAGCAGCCTAAGGGACAGAAGCGACTCACCCCTCCACTTT. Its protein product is CASSLRDRSDSPLHF. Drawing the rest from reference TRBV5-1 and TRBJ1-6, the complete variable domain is KAGVTQTPRYLIKTRGQQVTLSCSPISGHRSVSWYQQTPGQGLQFLFEYFSETQRNKGNFPGRFSGRQFSNSRSEMNVSTLELGDSALYLCASSLRDRSDSPLHFGNGTRLTVT.

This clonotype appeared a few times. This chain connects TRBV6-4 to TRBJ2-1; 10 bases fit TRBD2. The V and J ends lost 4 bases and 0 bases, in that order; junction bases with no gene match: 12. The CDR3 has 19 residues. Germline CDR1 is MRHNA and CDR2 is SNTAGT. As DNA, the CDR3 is TGTGCCAGCAGTGCACTCCTAGCGGGGGTTTCGAGCTCCTACAATGAGCAGTTCTTC. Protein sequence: CASSALLAGVSSSYNEQFF.

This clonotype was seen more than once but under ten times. In DNA form, the CDR3 reads TGTGCCAGCACCCTCGGGGCTCTTAGCAATCAGCCCCAGCATTTT. It specifies CASTLGALSNQPQHF. The chain has TRBV28 and TRBJ1-5; perhaps TRBD1 as D (5 bases). The CDR3 totals 15 residues. The germline V and J ends were trimmed by 7 bases and 0 bases, with 13 bases remaining between them. Germline V gene lookup returns CDR1 MDHEN and CDR2 SYDVKM.

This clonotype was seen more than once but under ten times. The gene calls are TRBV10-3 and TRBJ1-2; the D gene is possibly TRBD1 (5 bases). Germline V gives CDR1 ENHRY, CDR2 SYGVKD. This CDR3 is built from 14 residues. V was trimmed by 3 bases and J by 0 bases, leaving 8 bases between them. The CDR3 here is CAISDGGPNYGYTF. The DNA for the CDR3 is TGTGCCATCAGTGACGGGGGACCTAACTATGGCTACACCTTC.

CDR3 region: CSASWGTDEAFF. CDR3 nucleotides: TGCAGTGCTAGTTGGGGGACAGATGAAGCTTTCTTT. The V call is TRBV20-1, the J call TRBJ1-1; 7 nucleotides agree with TRBD1. V gave up 3 bases and J gave up 7 bases; unmatched junction bases: 5. CDR1 is DFQATT, CDR2 SNEGSKA, per germline (reference sequence). The CDR3 sequence is 12 residues long.

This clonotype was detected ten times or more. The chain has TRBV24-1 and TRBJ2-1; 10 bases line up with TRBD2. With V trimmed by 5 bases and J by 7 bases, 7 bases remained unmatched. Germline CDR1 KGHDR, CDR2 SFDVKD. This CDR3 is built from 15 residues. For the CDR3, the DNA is TGTGCCACCAGTGCCTCTAGCGGGAGAGGGAATGAGCAGTTCTTC. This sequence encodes CATSASSGRGNEQFF.

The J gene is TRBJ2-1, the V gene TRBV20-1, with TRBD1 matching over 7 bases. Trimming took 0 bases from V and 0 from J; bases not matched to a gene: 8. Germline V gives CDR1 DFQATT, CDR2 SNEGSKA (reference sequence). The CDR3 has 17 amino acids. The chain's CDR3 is CSARDQVDRSSYNEQFF. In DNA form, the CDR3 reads TGCAGTGCTAGAGATCAAGTGGACAGGAGCTCCTACAATGAGCAGTTCTTC.

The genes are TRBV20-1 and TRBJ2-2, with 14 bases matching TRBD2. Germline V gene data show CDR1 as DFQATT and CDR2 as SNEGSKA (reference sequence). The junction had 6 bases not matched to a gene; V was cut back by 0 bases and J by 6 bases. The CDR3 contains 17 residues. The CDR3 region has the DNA TGCAGTGCTAGAGATTCTTGGACTAGCGGGGGGTCCGGGGAGCTGTTTTTT. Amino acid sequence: CSARDSWTSGGSGELFF.

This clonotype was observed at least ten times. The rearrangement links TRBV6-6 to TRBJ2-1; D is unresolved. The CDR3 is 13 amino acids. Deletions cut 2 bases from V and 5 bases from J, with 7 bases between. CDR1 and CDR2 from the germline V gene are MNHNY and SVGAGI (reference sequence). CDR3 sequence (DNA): TGTGCCAGCAGTTACAGCGCTCACAATGAGCAGTTCTTC. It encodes CASSYSAHNEQFF.

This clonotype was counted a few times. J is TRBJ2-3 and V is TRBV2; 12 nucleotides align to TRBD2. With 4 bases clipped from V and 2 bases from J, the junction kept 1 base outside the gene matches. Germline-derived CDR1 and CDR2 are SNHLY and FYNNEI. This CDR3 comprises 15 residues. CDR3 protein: CASSASGGATDTQYF. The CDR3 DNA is TGTGCCAGCAGTGCTAGCGGGGGGGCCACAGATACGCAGTATTTT.

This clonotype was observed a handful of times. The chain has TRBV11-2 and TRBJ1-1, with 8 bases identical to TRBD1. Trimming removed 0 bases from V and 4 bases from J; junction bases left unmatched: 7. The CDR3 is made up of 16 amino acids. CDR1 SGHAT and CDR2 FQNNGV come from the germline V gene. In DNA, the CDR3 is TGTGCCAGCAGCTTAGATCGGGCCAGGGGGCTCACTGAAGCTTTCTTT. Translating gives CASSLDRARGLTEAFF.

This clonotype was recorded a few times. The CDR3 protein is CASSFPGQGNPAEQFF. DNA of the CDR3: TGTGCCAGCAGTTTTCCGGGACAGGGTAACCCAGCTGAGCAGTTCTTC. The chain combines TRBV27 with TRBJ2-1, with TRBD1 matching 9 bases. Germline CDR1 and CDR2: MNHEY and SMNVEV (reference sequence). This CDR3 is 16 amino acids long. The V and J ends lost 3 bases and 9 bases, in that order; junction bases with no gene match: 12.

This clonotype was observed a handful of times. CDR3 nucleotides: TGTGCCAGCAGTAAAACAGGGTCCGGGGAGCTGTTTTTT. Protein: CASSKTGSGELFF. The V and J genes are TRBV28 and TRBJ2-2; tentatively, D is TRBD1 (6 bases). Germline CDR1 is MDHEN and CDR2 is SYDVKM. V was shortened by 5 bases and J by 6 bases, with 10 bases between the two germline ends. The CDR3 consists of 13 residues.